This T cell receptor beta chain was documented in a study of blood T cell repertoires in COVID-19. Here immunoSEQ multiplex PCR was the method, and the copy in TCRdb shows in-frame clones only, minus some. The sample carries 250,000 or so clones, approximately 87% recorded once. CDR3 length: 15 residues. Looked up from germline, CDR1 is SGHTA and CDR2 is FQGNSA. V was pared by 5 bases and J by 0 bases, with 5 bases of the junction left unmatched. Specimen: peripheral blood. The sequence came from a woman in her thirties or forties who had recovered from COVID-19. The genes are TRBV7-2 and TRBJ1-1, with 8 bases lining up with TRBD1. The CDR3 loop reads CASSARTGMNTEAFF. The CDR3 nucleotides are TGTGCCAGCAGCGCCAGGACAGGGATGAACACTGAAGCTTTCTTT. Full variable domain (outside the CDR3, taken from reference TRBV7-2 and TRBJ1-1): GAGVSQSPSNKVTEKGKDVELRCDPISGHTALYWYRQSLGQGLEFLIYFQGNSAPDKSGLPSDRFSAERTGGSVSTLTIQRTQQEDSAVYLCASSARTGMNTEAFFGQGTRLTVV.